These 21 T cell receptor beta chains share one sample of origin, sequenced in a study of control samples from healthy donors and cancer patients. The assay was immunoSEQ multiplex PCR, and TCRdb's table has in-frame clones only and misses some. The profile shows roughly 20,000 clones, 82% of them singletons. The sample consisted of PBMCs. The receptors were sampled from a man older than 75 with head and neck cancer.

Details on this clone: One end of the junction does not line up with germline, which may come from a read error. The gene calls are TRBV6-5 and TRBJ1-1; 12 bases agree with TRBD1. The CDR3 runs to 16 residues. Germline values: CDR1 MNHEY, CDR2 SVGAGI. The CDR3 bases are TGTGCCAGAAGTTTCCGGGACAGGGGGCGGAACACTGAAGCTTTCTTT. Protein product: CARSFRDRGRNTEAFF.

This chain joins TRBV10-3 and TRBJ1-2, with D perhaps TRBD1 (5 bases). The germline CDR1 and CDR2 sequences are ENHRY and SYGVKD. V gave up 11 bases and J gave up 4 bases, with 14 bases separating them. This CDR3 has 12 residues. The CDR3: CASSRQLYGYTF. Here the CDR3 DNA reads TGTGCCTCCTCACGACAGCTCTATGGCTACACCTTC.

The chain combines TRBV27 with TRBJ2-7, with 8 nucleotides matching TRBD1. The length of the CDR3 is 15 residues. Losses at the gene ends were 3 bases for V and 1 base for J; bases not matched to a gene: 5. Per germline, CDR1 MNHEY and CDR2 SMNVEV (reference sequence). The CDR3 DNA sequence: TGTGCCAGCAGTTTGGGGCAGGGGGCATCCTACGAGCAGTACTTC. This translates into CASSLGQGASYEQYF.

The chain combines TRBV13 with TRBJ2-5, with TRBD2 matching 13 bases. With V trimmed by 4 bases and J by 2 bases, 10 bases remained unmatched. CDR3 length: 18 residues. The germline V gene has CDR1 PRHDT and CDR2 FYEKMQ (reference sequence). The CDR3 region is CASSSPGLAGSGQETQYF. CDR3 in DNA: TGTGCCAGCAGCTCTCCGGGACTAGCGGGATCGGGGCAAGAGACCCAGTACTTC.

The chain links TRBV7-9 to TRBJ2-7; the match to TRBD1 covers 7 bases. The V and J ends lost 2 bases and 3 bases, in that order; junction bases with no gene match: 7. Germline-derived CDR1 and CDR2 are SEHNR and FQNEAQ (reference sequence). This CDR3 has 15 residues. Here the CDR3 DNA reads TGTGCCAGCAGCTTAACGACAGGGACCAGCTACGAGCAGTACTTC. It specifies CASSLTTGTSYEQYF. The full variable domain, its missing parts supplied by reference TRBV7-9 and TRBJ2-7, is DTGVSQNPRHKITKRGQNVTFRCDPISEHNRLYWYRQTLGQGPEFLTYFQNEAQLEKSRLLSDRFSAERPKGSFSTLEIQRTEQGDSAMYLCASSLTTGTSYEQYFGPGTRLTVT.

A single count supports this clone. The chain carries TRBV7-9 and TRBJ2-2, with TRBD1 as a possible D gene (5 bases). V was pared by 4 bases and J by 3 bases, with 12 bases between. CDR3 length equals 15 residues. Germline CDR1 and CDR2: SEHNR and FQNEAQ (reference sequence). CDR3 loop: CASSSTELYTGELFF. The CDR3 DNA reads TGTGCCAGCAGCTCGACAGAGTTGTACACCGGGGAGCTGTTTTTT.

The genes are TRBV2 and TRBJ2-5; possible D gene TRBD2, 6 bases. V lost 4 bases and J 4 bases, leaving 10 bases between the germline ends. The CDR3 is 13 residues long. Germline-derived CDR1 and CDR2 are SNHLY and FYNNEI. The CDR3 here is CASSGRATETQYF. The CDR3 nucleotides read TGTGCCAGCAGTGGGAGGGCGACAGAGACCCAGTACTTC.

This clone was counted a few times. The gene calls are TRBV29-1 and TRBJ2-7; 10 bases match TRBD1. Germline V gene lookup returns CDR1 SQVTM and CDR2 ANQGSEA. Trimming took 2 bases from V and 5 from J; bases not matched to a gene: 9. The CDR3 consists of 15 residues. CDR3 sequence reads: CSVELLTGTGDEQYF. CDR3 DNA: TGCAGCGTTGAACTTTTGACCGGGACAGGGGACGAGCAGTACTTC.

Concerning this clone itself: A much bigger clone sits one base away, suggesting this may be a read error. The chain links TRBV10-1 to TRBJ1-1; weak D call: TRBD1 (5 bases). The CDR3 contains 15 residues. The germline gives CDR1 WNHNN, CDR2 SYGVQD (reference sequence). The CDR3, as DNA: TGCGCCACCAGTCCCCTGGGGGACCCGAACACTGAAGCTTTCTTT. Residues: CATSPLGDPNTEAFF.

J is TRBJ2-1 and V is TRBV5-1; no clear D gene. CDR1 and CDR2 from the germline V gene are SGHRS and YFSETQ. Trimming left V 4 bases short and J 6 bases short, with 14 bases between. The CDR3 covers 14 residues. CDR3: CASSRSRPVNEQFF. CDR3 nucleotide sequence: TGCGCCAGCAGCCGCTCGAGGCCTGTCAATGAGCAGTTCTTC.

This chain links TRBV7-9 with TRBJ2-5; 8 bases map to TRBD2. Trimming took 0 bases from V and 1 from J; bases not matched to a gene: 10. In germline, CDR1 is SEHNR, CDR2 FQNEAQ (reference sequence). This CDR3 region has 18 residues. The CDR3 sequence: CASSLAWGLAGPQETQYF. The CDR3 bases are TGTGCCAGCAGCTTAGCGTGGGGTCTAGCGGGTCCCCAAGAGACCCAGTACTTC.

The gene calls are TRBV19 and TRBJ2-7; 8 bases align to TRBD1. The CDR3 has 15 amino acids. Germline trimming cut 6 bases from V and 0 bases from J; bases unmatched to any gene: 7. The germline CDR1 and CDR2 sequences are LNHDA and SQIVND (reference sequence). CDR3 DNA sequence: TGTGCCAGTAGACGATCGACAGGGGCCTCCTACGAGCAGTACTTC. Translated, it gives CASRRSTGASYEQYF.

This chain links TRBV7-2 with TRBJ1-2, with D tentatively TRBD1 (6 bases). Germline V gene data show CDR1 as SGHTA and CDR2 as FQGNSA. V dropped 6 bases and J dropped 5 bases, with 10 bases sitting between them. The CDR3 extends over 12 amino acids. The CDR3 region is CASSPRGYGYTF. CDR3 bases: TGTGCCAGCAGTCCCAGGGGTTATGGCTACACCTTC.

V gene TRBV6-5 combines with J gene TRBJ2-1, with D perhaps given as TRBD1 or TRBD2 (5 bases each). This CDR3 has 16 amino acids. Germline-derived CDR1 and CDR2 are MNHEY and SVGAGI. Deletions cut 2 bases from V and 4 bases from J, with 15 bases between. The CDR3 bases are TGTGCCAGCAGTTACGGGACCGATGGACCTTACAATGAGCAGTTCTTC. Its protein product is CASSYGTDGPYNEQFF.

The J gene is TRBJ2-7, the V gene TRBV4-1; a weak D match, TRBD2 (6 bases). Trimming took off 1 base at V and 3 bases at J, with 22 bases between the two ends. The CDR3 has 18 residues. The V gene's germline CDR1 is MGHRA and CDR2 YSYEKL. CDR3 loop: CASSQGDFLGGSVYEQYF. The CDR3 bases are TGCGCCAGCAGCCAAGGGGACTTTCTTGGGGGATCCGTCTACGAGCAGTACTTC.

The chain uses TRBV7-3 and TRBJ2-3; 7 bases match TRBD2. Losses at the gene ends were 0 bases for V and 5 bases for J; bases not matched to a gene: 5. CDR1 and CDR2 from the germline V gene are SGHTA and FQGTGA. The CDR3 runs 15 residues. CDR3 sequence reads: CASSLTGLGGDTQYF. CDR3 in DNA: TGTGCCAGCAGCTTAACCGGACTAGGCGGAGATACGCAGTATTTT.

This chain joins TRBV7-9 and TRBJ1-5, with D possibly matching TRBD1 (5 bases). Trimming removed 4 bases from V and 6 bases from J, with 16 bases in between. Germline V gives CDR1 SEHNR, CDR2 FQNEAQ (reference sequence). This CDR3 is built from 15 residues. CDR3 sequence (DNA): TGTGCCAGCAGCTCCTCGGAGGGGTTGGGTCAGCCCCAGCATTTT. It translates to CASSSSEGLGQPQHF. The variable domain in full, completed from reference TRBV7-9 and TRBJ1-5, reads DTGVSQNPRHKITKRGQNVTFRCDPISEHNRLYWYRQTLGQGPEFLTYFQNEAQLEKSRLLSDRFSAERPKGSFSTLEIQRTEQGDSAMYLCASSSSEGLGQPQHFGDGTRLSIL.

The chain links TRBV2 to TRBJ2-1; a weak D match, TRBD2 (7 bases). Trimming pared 7 bases from V and 3 bases from J, leaving 16 bases between. The CDR3 sequence is 15 residues long. Per germline, CDR1 SNHLY and CDR2 FYNNEI. CDR3 residues: CASTMAGALYNEQFF. Here the CDR3 DNA reads TGTGCCAGCACGATGGCGGGGGCTCTCTACAATGAGCAGTTCTTC.

The V gene is TRBV24-1, the J gene TRBJ2-1, with TRBD2 matching 9 bases. V lost 3 bases to trimming and J lost 0 bases; unmatched junction nucleotides: 2. The CDR3 sequence is 16 residues long. Germline V gene sequence: CDR1 KGHDR, CDR2 SFDVKD. In DNA, the CDR3 is TGTGCCACCAGTGATGATAGCGGGAGCTCCTACAATGAGCAGTTCTTC. Residues: CATSDDSGSSYNEQFF.

The rearrangement uses TRBV18 and TRBJ1-2, with D hard to call. Germline V gene sequence: CDR1 KGHSH, CDR2 LQKENI. The V end lost 1 base, the J end lost 3 bases, and 9 bases lay between the germline ends. CDR3 size: 14 residues. CDR3 nucleotide sequence: TGTGCCAGCTCACCACTCCACGGATACTATGGCTACACCTTC. Its protein product is CASSPLHGYYGYTF.

V is TRBV2 and J is TRBJ2-3; 7 bases line up with TRBD1. J gave up 0 bases and V 10 bases, and 7 bases lay outside the gene matches. The CDR3 is 14 residues long. CDR1 is SNHLY and CDR2 is FYNNEI in the germline V gene. CDR3 amino acids: CATSWTGSTDTQYF. CDR3 DNA sequence: TGTGCCACTTCCTGGACAGGCAGCACAGATACGCAGTATTTT.